A single sample gave rise to the 16 T cell receptor beta chains below, sequenced in a study of T cell responses to AZD1222 COVID-19 vaccine. Sequenced by immunoSEQ multiplex PCR; TCRdb stores in-frame clones only, minus some. This sample has about 150,000 clones; about 86% occur once, and the top ten carry around 5%. Sequencing was performed on peripheral blood, taken 28 days after the second AZD1222 dose. The receptor set was obtained from an adult who received the AZD1222 COVID-19 vaccine.

J is TRBJ2-7 and V is TRBV6-1, with TRBD1 as a possible D gene (6 bases). The germline V gene encodes CDR1 MNHNS and CDR2 SASEGT. V was cut by 5 bases and J by 12 bases, with 23 bases left in between. The CDR3 has 14 residues. CDR3 in DNA: TGTGCCAGCAGTTATAATCGGCAGGGGCCCTCTACGTACTTC. Protein sequence: CASSYNRQGPSTYF.

With respect to this clone: The same CDR3 arises from other DNA sequences in this sample as well. The gene calls are TRBV11-3 and TRBJ2-1; the D gene could be TRBD1 or TRBD2 (5 bases each). Germline V lookup: CDR1 SGHNT, CDR2 YENEEA. This CDR3 contains 14 residues. Trimming removed 1 base from V and 3 bases from J, with 7 bases in between. CDR3 bases: TGTGCCAGCAGCTTAGGGGGGATCTACAATGAGCAGTTCTTC. Translating gives CASSLGGIYNEQFF.

This clone showed up just a few times. This chain links TRBV14 with TRBJ1-5; D gene ambiguous. The CDR3 runs 13 residues. V gave up 5 bases and J gave up 5 bases, with 10 bases separating them. Germline V gene lookup returns CDR1 SGHDN and CDR2 FVKESK. This chain's CDR3 is CASSEYIDQPQHF. As DNA, the CDR3 is TGTGCCAGCAGCGAATATATCGATCAGCCCCAGCATTTT.

This chain joins TRBV5-1 and TRBJ2-6, with D perhaps being TRBD1 or TRBD2 (5 bases each). In germline, CDR1 is SGHRS, CDR2 YFSETQ. The CDR3 covers 16 residues. Between the trimmed V and J ends, which lost 6 bases and 0 bases, there was a span of 13 bases. DNA for the CDR3: TGCGCCAGCAAAACAACTGGGGGCTCTGGGGCCAACGTCCTGACTTTC. Translating gives CASKTTGGSGANVLTF.

This rearrangement joins TRBV3-1 (or the pseudogene TRBV3-2) to TRBJ1-6; D not certain. The V gene's germline CDR1 is LGHDT and CDR2 YNNKEL (reference sequence). The V gene lost 4 bases and the J gene lost 13 bases, with 14 bases spanning the gap. The CDR3 contains 13 residues. CDR3 residues: CASSRGSDFPLHF. CDR3 in DNA: TGTGCCAGCAGCCGAGGATCAGACTTCCCCCTCCACTTT.

This clone was seen just once. V gene TRBV5-1 combines with J gene TRBJ2-1; 7 bases match TRBD2. Germline V gives CDR1 SGHRS, CDR2 YFSETQ. This CDR3 has 13 residues. The ends lost 4 bases at V and 7 bases at J; junction bases unmatched: 5. The CDR3 sequence: CASSRGGSNEQFF. For the CDR3, the DNA is TGCGCCAGCAGCAGGGGCGGGAGTAATGAGCAGTTCTTC.

The chain combines TRBV7-2 with TRBJ1-5; 7 bases are shared with TRBD1. CDR1 is SGHTA, CDR2 FQGNSA, per germline. CDR3 length: 14 residues. V shed 1 base, J shed 6 bases, and the junction held 3 bases outside the gene matches. The CDR3 reads CASSLVKGAQPQHF. The CDR3 region has the DNA TGTGCCAGCAGCTTAGTCAAGGGGGCTCAGCCCCAGCATTTT.

This chain links TRBV7-9 with TRBJ1-4, with 9 bases matching TRBD1. The V gene's germline CDR1 is SEHNR and CDR2 FQNEAQ (reference sequence). V lost 5 bases to trimming and J lost 3 bases; unmatched junction nucleotides: 4. The CDR3 loop spans 15 amino acids. DNA for the CDR3: TGTGCCAGCAGCCCACAGGGGGCCCCTAATGAAAAACTGTTTTTT. It translates to CASSPQGAPNEKLFF.

This clone appeared a single time. This chain uses TRBV20-1 with TRBJ1-2; D unclear. The CDR3 covers 12 residues. The germline V gene encodes CDR1 DFQATT and CDR2 SNEGSKA (reference sequence). Trimming shortened V by 3 bases and J by 4 bases, and 9 bases separated the two germline ends. The CDR3 is CSASNSPYGYTF. In nucleotides, the CDR3 is TGCAGTGCTAGTAACAGCCCCTATGGCTACACCTTC.

This clone has more than one count but fewer than ten. The CDR3 DNA reads as TGCGCCAGCAGCTTGGCTTCAGGGAGTGAAAAACTGTTTTTT. Translation gives CASSLASGSEKLFF. V usage is TRBV5-1 and J usage is TRBJ1-4; TRBD1 might be the D (5 bases). Germline V CDR1 and CDR2: SGHRS, YFSETQ. The ends were cut back, 0 bases at V and 7 bases at J, with 10 bases in the middle. This CDR3 comprises 14 residues.

This chain connects TRBV2 to TRBJ1-1; D gene unclear. Germline CDR1 SNHLY, CDR2 FYNNEI. The CDR3 totals 15 residues. V lost 7 bases to trimming and J lost 0 bases, with 15 bases between them. The chain's CDR3 is CASTDDTIMNTEAFF. For the CDR3, the DNA is TGTGCCAGCACCGACGACACGATCATGAACACTGAAGCTTTCTTT.

This clone has a single count. The genes are TRBV6-5 and TRBJ1-1, with 7 bases matching TRBD1. The CDR3 is 13 residues long. The junction had 9 bases not matched to a gene; V was cut back by 11 bases and J by 3 bases. Germline CDR1 MNHEY, CDR2 SVGAGI. As DNA, the CDR3 is TGTGCCTCCCTGAGGGGGCCGGACACTGAAGCTTTCTTT. This gives the protein CASLRGPDTEAFF.

The chain is built from TRBV6-1 and TRBJ1-2; TRBD1 is a possible D gene (5 bases). This CDR3 is built from 14 residues. CDR1 is MNHNS, CDR2 SASEGT, per germline. V lost 2 bases and J 4 bases, leaving 11 bases between the germline ends. CDR3 nucleotides: TGTGCCAGCAGTGAACAGCCAGGGATCTATGGCTACACCTTC. This sequence encodes CASSEQPGIYGYTF.

A single count supports this clone. The V gene is TRBV6-5, the J gene TRBJ1-1, with D perhaps matching TRBD1 (6 bases). V was clipped by 5 bases and J by 0 bases, with 10 bases between them. The CDR3 loop spans 14 amino acids. Germline V gives CDR1 MNHEY, CDR2 SVGAGI. This chain's CDR3 is CASSTGLLNTEAFF. Written as DNA, the CDR3 is TGTGCCAGCAGTACAGGGTTGCTGAACACTGAAGCTTTCTTT.

Worth noting for this clone: The germline gene is not matched at one end of the junction; a read error may be the cause. V is TRBV7-7 and J is TRBJ2-6, with D unclear. Germline values: CDR1 SSHAT, CDR2 FNYEAQ (reference sequence). This CDR3 has 16 residues. The CDR3 nucleotides read TGTGCTAGCAGCTTAGGACCGAACTCTGGGGCCAACGTCCTGACTTTC. It is translated as CASSLGPNSGANVLTF.

The J gene is TRBJ1-4, the V gene TRBV5-1; D is perhaps TRBD1 (5 bases). The germline gives CDR1 SGHRS, CDR2 YFSETQ. This CDR3 has 16 amino acids. V lost 0 bases and J 3 bases, leaving 12 bases between the germline ends. In DNA form, the CDR3 reads TGCGCCAGCAGCTTGGAACAGGCCAGCGCTAATGAAAAACTGTTTTTT. This translates into CASSLEQASANEKLFF.